The sample holds one count of the clone carrying this T cell receptor beta chain. What it recognizes is unknown. The sample comes from a study of T cell responses to AZD1222 COVID-19 vaccine. TCRdb's table, derived via immunoSEQ multiplex PCR, lists solely in-frame clones and lacks some. The sample lists about 100,000 clones, roughly 84% seen once, with more than 1.2% in the top ten. Findings and caveats of the study: Dominant at 160-218 and 743-854, vaccine-associated CD4 TCRs also spanned spike.

The sequence was collected from an adult in good health. This sample comprised peripheral blood, obtained on day 0 of AZD1222 vaccination.

This CDR3 is CASSKPFDSYEQYF. CDR3 nucleotides: TGTGCCAGCAGCAAACCCTTCGACAGTTACGAGCAGTACTTC. The rearrangement uses TRBV7-2 and TRBJ2-7; D may be TRBD1 (5 bases). V was trimmed by 5 bases and J by 4 bases, leaving 15 bases between them. CDR1 is SGHTA, CDR2 FQGNSA, per germline. The CDR3 has 14 amino acids.